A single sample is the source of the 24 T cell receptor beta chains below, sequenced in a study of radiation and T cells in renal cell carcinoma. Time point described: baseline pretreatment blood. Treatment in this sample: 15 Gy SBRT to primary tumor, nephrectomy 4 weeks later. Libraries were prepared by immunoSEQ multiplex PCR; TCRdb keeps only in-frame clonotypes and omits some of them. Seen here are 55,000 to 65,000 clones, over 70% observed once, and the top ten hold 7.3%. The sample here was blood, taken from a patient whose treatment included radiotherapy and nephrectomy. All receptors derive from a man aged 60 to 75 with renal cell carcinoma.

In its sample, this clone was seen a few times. CDR3 residues: CATLPNRGYTIYF. The CDR3, as DNA: TGTGCCACGCTCCCTAACAGGGGATACACCATATATTTT. The chain employs TRBV28 and TRBJ1-3; TRBD1 matches at 7 bases. The CDR3 sequence is 13 residues long. CDR1 MDHEN and CDR2 SYDVKM come from the germline V gene. V lost 10 bases to trimming and J lost 8 bases; unmatched junction nucleotides: 11. The whole variable domain, remainder taken from reference TRBV28 and TRBJ1-3, is DVKVTQSSRYLVKRTGEKVFLECVQDMDHENMFWYRQDPGLGLRLIYFSYDVKMKEKGDIPEGYSVSREKKERFSLILESASTNQTSMYLCATLPNRGYTIYFGEGSWLTVV.

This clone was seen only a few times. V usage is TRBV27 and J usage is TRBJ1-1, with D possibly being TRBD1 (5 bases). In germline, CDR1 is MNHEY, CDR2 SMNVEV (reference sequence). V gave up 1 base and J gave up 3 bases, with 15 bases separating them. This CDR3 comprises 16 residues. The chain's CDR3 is CASSLFGRAGHTEAFF. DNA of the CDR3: TGTGCCAGCAGTTTATTCGGCAGGGCAGGTCACACTGAAGCTTTCTTT.

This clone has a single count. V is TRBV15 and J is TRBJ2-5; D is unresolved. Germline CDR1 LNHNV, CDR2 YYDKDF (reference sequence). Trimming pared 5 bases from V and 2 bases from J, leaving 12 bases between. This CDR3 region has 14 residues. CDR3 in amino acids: CATSPSSFQETQYF. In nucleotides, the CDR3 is TGTGCCACCAGCCCCTCGAGTTTTCAAGAGACCCAGTACTTC.

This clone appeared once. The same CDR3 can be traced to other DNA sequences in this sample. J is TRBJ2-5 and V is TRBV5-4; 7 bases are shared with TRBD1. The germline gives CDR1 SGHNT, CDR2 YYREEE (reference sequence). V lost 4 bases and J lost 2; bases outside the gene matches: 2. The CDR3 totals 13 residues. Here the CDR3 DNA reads TGTGCCAGCAGCCTGGGACAGCAAGAGACCCAGTACTTC. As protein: CASSLGQQETQYF.

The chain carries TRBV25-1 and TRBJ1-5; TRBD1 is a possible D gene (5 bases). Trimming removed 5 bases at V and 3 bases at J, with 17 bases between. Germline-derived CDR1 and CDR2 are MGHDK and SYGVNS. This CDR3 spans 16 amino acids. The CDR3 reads CASSSDPGDPNQPQHF. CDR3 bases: TGTGCCAGCAGTTCCGACCCGGGGGATCCCAATCAGCCCCAGCATTTT.

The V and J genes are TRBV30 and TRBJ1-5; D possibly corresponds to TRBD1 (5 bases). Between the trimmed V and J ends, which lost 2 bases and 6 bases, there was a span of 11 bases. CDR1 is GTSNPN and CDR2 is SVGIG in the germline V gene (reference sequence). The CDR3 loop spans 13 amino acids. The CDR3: CAWSSRASQPQHF. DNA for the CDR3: TGTGCCTGGAGTTCCAGGGCATCTCAGCCCCAGCATTTT.

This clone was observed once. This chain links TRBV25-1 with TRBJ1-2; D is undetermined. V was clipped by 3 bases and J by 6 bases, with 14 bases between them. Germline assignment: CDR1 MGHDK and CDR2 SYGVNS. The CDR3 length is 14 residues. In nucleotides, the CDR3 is TGTGCCAGCAGTGACATCCGGTGGGCGGATGGCTACACCTTC. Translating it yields CASSDIRWADGYTF.

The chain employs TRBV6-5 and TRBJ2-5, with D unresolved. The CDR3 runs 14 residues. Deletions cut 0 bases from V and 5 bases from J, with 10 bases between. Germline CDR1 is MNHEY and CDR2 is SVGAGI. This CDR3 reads CASSYSPVGETQYF. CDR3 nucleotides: TGTGCCAGCAGTTACTCCCCCGTGGGGGAGACCCAGTACTTC.

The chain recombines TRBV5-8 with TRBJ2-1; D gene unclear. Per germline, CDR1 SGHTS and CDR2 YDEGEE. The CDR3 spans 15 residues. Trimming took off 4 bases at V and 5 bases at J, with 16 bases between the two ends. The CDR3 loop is CASSPEVYTNNEQFF. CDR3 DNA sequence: TGTGCCAGCAGCCCAGAGGTGTACACCAACAATGAGCAGTTCTTC.

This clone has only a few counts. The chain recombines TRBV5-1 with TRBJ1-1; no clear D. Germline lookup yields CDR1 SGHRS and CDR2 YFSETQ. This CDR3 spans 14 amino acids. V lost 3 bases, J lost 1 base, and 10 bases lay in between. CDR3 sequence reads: CASSSRRQNTEAFF. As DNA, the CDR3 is TGCGCCAGCAGCTCACGACGGCAGAACACTGAAGCTTTCTTT.

The chain's CDR3 is CASSQGLPIFFYNEQFF. The DNA of the CDR3 is TGTGCCAGCAGCCAGGGACTGCCAATATTCTTCTACAATGAGCAGTTCTTC. The chain uses TRBV13 and TRBJ2-1, with D perhaps TRBD2 (6 bases). This CDR3 spans 17 amino acids. Trimming removed 5 bases from V and 3 bases from J, with 20 bases in between. In germline, CDR1 is PRHDT, CDR2 FYEKMQ (reference sequence). The full variable domain, with the rest looked up from reference TRBV13 and TRBJ2-1, is AAGVIQSPRHLIKEKRETATLKCYPIPRHDTVYWYQQGPGQDPQFLISFYEKMQSDKGSIPDRFSAQQFSDYHSELNMSSLELGDSALYFCASSQGLPIFFYNEQFFGPGTRLTVL.

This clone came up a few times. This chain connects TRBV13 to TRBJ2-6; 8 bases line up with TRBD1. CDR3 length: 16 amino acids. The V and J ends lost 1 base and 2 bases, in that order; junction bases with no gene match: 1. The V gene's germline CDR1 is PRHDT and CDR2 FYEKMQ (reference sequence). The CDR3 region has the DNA TGTGCCAGCAGCTTAGACAGGGGGGCTGGGGCCAACGTCCTGACTTTC. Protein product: CASSLDRGAGANVLTF. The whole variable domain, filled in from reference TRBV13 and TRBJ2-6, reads AAGVIQSPRHLIKEKRETATLKCYPIPRHDTVYWYQQGPGQDPQFLISFYEKMQSDKGSIPDRFSAQQFSDYHSELNMSSLELGDSALYFCASSLDRGAGANVLTFGAGSRLTVL.

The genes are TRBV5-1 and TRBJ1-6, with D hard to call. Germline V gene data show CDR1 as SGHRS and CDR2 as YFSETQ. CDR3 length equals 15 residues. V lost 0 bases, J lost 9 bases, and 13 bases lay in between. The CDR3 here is CASSLDVVTVSPLHF. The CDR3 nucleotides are TGCGCCAGCAGCTTGGATGTGGTTACGGTTTCACCCCTCCACTTT.

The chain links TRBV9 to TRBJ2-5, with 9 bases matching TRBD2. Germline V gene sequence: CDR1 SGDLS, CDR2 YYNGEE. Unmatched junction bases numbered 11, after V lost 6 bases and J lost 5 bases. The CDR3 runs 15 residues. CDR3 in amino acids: CASTALAGTAETQYF. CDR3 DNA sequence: TGTGCCAGCACCGCTCTAGCGGGAACGGCGGAGACCCAGTACTTC.

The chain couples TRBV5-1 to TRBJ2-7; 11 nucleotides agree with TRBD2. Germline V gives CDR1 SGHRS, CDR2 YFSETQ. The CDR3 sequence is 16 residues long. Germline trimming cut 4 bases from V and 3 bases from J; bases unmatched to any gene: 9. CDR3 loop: CASSGDGTSGIYEQYV. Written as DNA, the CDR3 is TGCGCCAGCAGCGGAGACGGGACTAGCGGAATCTACGAGCAGTACGTC.

The CDR3 region is CASMGLGTSGSYNEQFF. The CDR3 nucleotides read TGTGCCAGTATGGGACTTGGGACTAGCGGGAGCTACAATGAGCAGTTCTTC. The V and J genes are TRBV19 and TRBJ2-1; 14 positions agree with TRBD2. With V trimmed by 7 bases and J by 3 bases, 8 bases remained unmatched. CDR1 LNHDA and CDR2 SQIVND come from the germline V gene (reference sequence). The CDR3 is made up of 17 amino acids.

CDR3 coding DNA: TGTGCCAGCTCACCCGGGGGAACAGATACGCAGTATTTT. This translates into CASSPGGTDTQYF. V gene TRBV18 combines with J gene TRBJ2-3, with D perhaps matching TRBD2 (6 bases). Germline V CDR1 and CDR2: KGHSH, LQKENI. Trimming removed 3 bases at V and 3 bases at J, with 7 bases between. There are 13 residues in the CDR3. Complete variable domain (other parts from reference TRBV18 and TRBJ2-3): NAGVMQNPRHLVRRRGQEARLRCSPMKGHSHVYWYRQLPEEGLKFMVYLQKENIIDESGMPKERFSAEFPKEGPSILRIQQVVRGDSAAYFCASSPGGTDTQYFGPGTRLTVL.

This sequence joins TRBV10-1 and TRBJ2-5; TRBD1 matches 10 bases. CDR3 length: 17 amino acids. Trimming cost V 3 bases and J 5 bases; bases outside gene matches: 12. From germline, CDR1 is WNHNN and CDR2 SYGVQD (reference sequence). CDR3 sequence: CASSEVPGQGPRETQYF. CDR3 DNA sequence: TGCGCCAGCAGTGAAGTCCCGGGACAGGGGCCGAGGGAGACCCAGTACTTC.

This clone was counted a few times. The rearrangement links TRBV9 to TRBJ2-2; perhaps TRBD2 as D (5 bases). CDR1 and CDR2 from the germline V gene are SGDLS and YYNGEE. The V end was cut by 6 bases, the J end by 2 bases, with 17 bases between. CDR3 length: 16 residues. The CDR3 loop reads CASNASPGSNTGELFF. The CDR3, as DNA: TGTGCCAGCAACGCCTCCCCGGGATCCAACACCGGGGAGCTGTTTTTT.

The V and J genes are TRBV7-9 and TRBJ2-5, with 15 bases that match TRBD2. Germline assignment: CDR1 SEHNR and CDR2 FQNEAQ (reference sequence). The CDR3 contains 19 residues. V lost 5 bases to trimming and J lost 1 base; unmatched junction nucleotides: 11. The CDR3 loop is CASSQPGTSGRTSQETQYF. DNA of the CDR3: TGTGCCAGCAGCCAACCCGGGACTAGCGGGAGGACAAGCCAAGAGACCCAGTACTTC.

CDR3 in amino acids: CASSSVLGRLLEGYTF. The CDR3 nucleotides read TGCGCCAGCAGCTCTGTTTTGGGACGGCTATTGGAGGGCTACACCTTC. The V gene is TRBV5-1, the J gene TRBJ1-2; D may be TRBD1 (5 bases). Trimming pared 3 bases from V and 8 bases from J, leaving 23 bases between. Germline values: CDR1 SGHRS, CDR2 YFSETQ. The CDR3 has 16 residues.

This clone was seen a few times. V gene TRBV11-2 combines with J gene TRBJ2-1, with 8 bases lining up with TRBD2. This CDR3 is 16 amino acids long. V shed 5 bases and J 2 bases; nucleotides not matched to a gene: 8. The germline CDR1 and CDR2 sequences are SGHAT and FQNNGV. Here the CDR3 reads CASSGKGRGAYNEQFF. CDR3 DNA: TGTGCCAGCAGCGGGAAAGGGCGGGGGGCCTACAATGAGCAGTTCTTC.

CDR3 loop: CSVSVLSRGEQFF. The CDR3 DNA reads TGCAGCGTTTCGGTATTAAGTCGGGGTGAGCAGTTCTTC. The chain couples TRBV29-1 to TRBJ2-1, with D perhaps TRBD2 (5 bases). The germline V gene encodes CDR1 SQVTM and CDR2 ANQGSEA. The CDR3 contains 13 residues. V gave up 5 bases and J gave up 9 bases, with 17 bases separating them.

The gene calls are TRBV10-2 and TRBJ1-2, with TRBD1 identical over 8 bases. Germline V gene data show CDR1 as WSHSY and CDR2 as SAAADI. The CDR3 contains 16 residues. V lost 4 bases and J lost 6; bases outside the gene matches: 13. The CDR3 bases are TGCGCCAGCAGTGCTATATCGTCAGGGGGCGACGATGGCTACACCTTC. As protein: CASSAISSGGDDGYTF.